The 20 T cell receptor beta chains reported below all come from one sample, sequenced in a study of shared clonotypes between healthy human individuals. Positively selected for CCR7, the CD45RO-negative cells used as naive CD8 cells excluded terminally differentiated effector memory CD45RA+ cells. Here immunoSEQ multiplex PCR was the method, and the copy in TCRdb shows in-frame clones only, minus some. The sample contains about 650,000 clones, around 95% of which appear only once. Material: naive CD8+ T cells sorted from blood. The receptors shown here come from a woman aged 25 to 45 in good health.

This clone occurred once. This chain connects TRBV27 to TRBJ2-3, with unresolved D. The CDR3 has 15 amino acids. Trimming removed 5 bases from V and 0 bases from J, with 12 bases in between. Germline V lookup: CDR1 MNHEY, CDR2 SMNVEV (reference sequence). CDR3 coding DNA: TGTGCCAGCAGTCTAACAACCCTTAGCACAGATACGCAGTATTTT. It is translated as CASSLTTLSTDTQYF.

The DNA of the CDR3 is TGTGCCAGCAGAGACAGTGAAACCTACGAGCAGTACTTC. Translation gives CASRDSETYEQYF. The V call is TRBV13, the J call TRBJ2-7; TRBD1 is a possible D gene (5 bases). The germline V gene encodes CDR1 PRHDT and CDR2 FYEKMQ (reference sequence). This CDR3 has 13 residues. V lost 6 bases and J 2 bases, leaving 11 bases between the germline ends.

This clone was seen a single time. The chain links TRBV29-1 to TRBJ2-7; perhaps TRBD2 as D (6 bases). The CDR3 has 13 residues. Trimming took 2 bases from V and 3 from J, leaving 11 bases between them. Per germline, CDR1 SQVTM and CDR2 ANQGSEA. In DNA, the CDR3 is TGCAGCGTTGAACGGGAGTATGGCTACGAGCAGTACTTC. As protein: CSVEREYGYEQYF.

The V call is TRBV5-8, the J call TRBJ2-1; the match to TRBD2 covers 9 bases. Trimming took 2 bases from V and 7 from J; bases not matched to a gene: 10. This CDR3 region has 16 residues. The germline V gene has CDR1 SGHTS and CDR2 YDEGEE. The CDR3 DNA sequence: TGTGCCAGCAGCTTCCCTCCGCGGGAGGGCCTAAATGAGCAGTTCTTC. It is translated as CASSFPPREGLNEQFF. Supplemented by reference TRBV5-8 and TRBJ2-1, the full variable domain reads EAGVTQSPTHLIKTRGQQATLRCSPISGHTSVYWYQQALGLGLQFLLWYDEGEERNRGNFPPRFSGRQFPNYSSELNVNALELEDSALYLCASSFPPREGLNEQFFGPGTRLTVL.

The CDR3 nucleotides are TGTGCCAGCAGTGTTAGACCTGAGCAGTTCTTC. Residues: CASSVRPEQFF. V is TRBV2 and J is TRBJ2-1, with D unclear. The CDR3 contains 11 residues. Germline loops: CDR1 SNHLY, CDR2 FYNNEI. The V end lost 4 bases, the J end lost 9 bases, and 7 bases lay between the germline ends.

V is TRBV27 and J is TRBJ2-2, with 8 bases lining up with TRBD1. The V segment lost 5 bases and the J segment 4 bases; nucleotides outside the gene matches: 6. The CDR3 spans 15 residues. Germline CDR1 is MNHEY and CDR2 is SMNVEV (reference sequence). Here the CDR3 reads CASSNRGLVTGELFF. As DNA, the CDR3 is TGTGCCAGCAGTAACAGGGGGTTGGTCACCGGGGAGCTGTTTTTT.

This clone was recorded once. V usage is TRBV6-1 and J usage is TRBJ2-7; 13 bases align to TRBD2. CDR3 length equals 16 residues. V lost 3 bases and J lost 2; bases outside the gene matches: 4. The germline V gene has CDR1 MNHNS and CDR2 SASEGT. The CDR3 here is CASSDWTSGSAYEQYF. The DNA for the CDR3 is TGTGCCAGCAGTGACTGGACTAGCGGGAGTGCCTACGAGCAGTACTTC.

The chain has TRBV7-9 and TRBJ2-1, with TRBD2 matching 11 bases. The CDR3 is made up of 15 amino acids. The trim removed 6 bases at V and 4 bases at J, leaving 5 bases unmatched. Per the germline V gene, CDR1 is SEHNR and CDR2 is FQNEAQ (reference sequence). CDR3 nucleotides: TGTGCCAGCAGTCCACTAGCGGGAGTGTACAATGAGCAGTTCTTC. It translates to CASSPLAGVYNEQFF.

The chain carries TRBV10-3 and TRBJ2-7; tentatively, D is TRBD1 (5 bases). This CDR3 is 14 amino acids long. V lost 3 bases and J lost 2, with 11 bases in between. Germline CDR1 reads ENHRY; CDR2 reads SYGVKD. The CDR3: CAISELGQTYEQYF. In DNA form, the CDR3 reads TGTGCCATCAGTGAATTAGGACAAACCTACGAGCAGTACTTC.

The chain recombines TRBV28 with TRBJ1-1; D gene uncertain. V was trimmed by 1 base and J by 0 bases, leaving 6 bases between them. CDR3 size: 14 residues. Germline loops: CDR1 MDHEN, CDR2 SYDVKM. CDR3 DNA sequence: TGTGCCAGCAGTTTATCCACCATGAACACTGAAGCTTTCTTT. Its protein is CASSLSTMNTEAFF. The whole variable domain, filled in from reference TRBV28 and TRBJ1-1, reads DVKVTQSSRYLVKRTGEKVFLECVQDMDHENMFWYRQDPGLGLRLIYFSYDVKMKEKGDIPEGYSVSREKKERFSLILESASTNQTSMYLCASSLSTMNTEAFFGQGTRLTVV.

The chain links TRBV27 to TRBJ2-6; tentative D call: TRBD1 (5 bases). The CDR3 is 15 amino acids. Trimming removed 3 bases from V and 2 bases from J, with 8 bases in between. CDR1 is MNHEY, CDR2 SMNVEV, per germline (reference sequence). Written as DNA, the CDR3 is TGTGCCAGCAGTTTTCAGGGTGCTGGGGCCAACGTCCTGACTTTC. Protein sequence: CASSFQGAGANVLTF.

The genes are TRBV7-9 and TRBJ2-2, with TRBD2 as a possible D gene (5 bases). The CDR3 length is 13 residues. Trimming left V 0 bases short and J 7 bases short, with 6 bases between. The germline CDR1 and CDR2 sequences are SEHNR and FQNEAQ (reference sequence). The CDR3 DNA reads TGTGCCAGCAGCTTAGCGGGAGACGGGGAGCTGTTTTTT. Translating it yields CASSLAGDGELFF.

The V gene is TRBV13, the J gene TRBJ2-1; no clear D. Germline loops: CDR1 PRHDT, CDR2 FYEKMQ (reference sequence). Trimming cost V 1 base and J 12 bases, with 13 bases left between them. The CDR3 is made up of 13 amino acids. DNA for the CDR3: TGTGCCAGCAGCTTAGTAGGCCTGGTAGGGCAGTTCTTC. Its protein product is CASSLVGLVGQFF.

With regard to this clone: The same CDR3 is also encoded by other DNA sequences in this sample. V gene TRBV19 combines with J gene TRBJ1-3; D is unresolved. V gave up 3 bases and J gave up 0 bases, with 9 bases separating them. The CDR3 consists of 15 residues. Germline CDR1 is LNHDA and CDR2 is SQIVND (reference sequence). The chain's CDR3 is CASSIGWSSGNTIYF. The DNA of the CDR3 is TGTGCCAGTAGTATTGGTTGGAGCTCTGGAAACACCATATATTTT.

This clone was recorded once. In DNA, the CDR3 is TGTGCCAGCAGTTGGGACAGGGTTGGGACCCAGTACTTC. Translated, it gives CASSWDRVGTQYF. The V gene is TRBV27, the J gene TRBJ2-5; 9 nucleotides line up with TRBD1. The germline V gene encodes CDR1 MNHEY and CDR2 SMNVEV (reference sequence). V was clipped by 4 bases and J by 7 bases; unmatched bases: 4. The CDR3 spans 13 residues.

The chain recombines TRBV19 with TRBJ2-7, with D possibly TRBD1 on 6 matching bases. The ends were cut back, 4 bases at V and 0 bases at J, with 10 bases in the middle. This CDR3 region has 14 residues. Germline CDR1 and CDR2: LNHDA and SQIVND (reference sequence). CDR3 bases: TGTGCCAGTAGTAACCGGGACATCTCCTACGAGCAGTACTTC. It encodes CASSNRDISYEQYF.

The chain employs TRBV20-1 and TRBJ2-2; D is perhaps TRBD2 (5 bases). CDR1 is DFQATT, CDR2 SNEGSKA, per germline (reference sequence). Trimming removed 5 bases from V and 6 bases from J, with 7 bases in between. The CDR3 extends over 11 amino acids. Written as DNA, the CDR3 is TGCAGTGCTTTGAGGGCCGGGGAGCTGTTTTTT. Translating gives CSALRAGELFF.

The DNA for the CDR3 is TGTGCCAGCAGTTTATCATTACTAGCGGGAGTGATGTACGAGCAGTACTTC. It encodes CASSLSLLAGVMYEQYF. The V and J genes are TRBV28 and TRBJ2-7, with 11 bases that match TRBD2. V lost 1 base and J lost 4; bases outside the gene matches: 9. Germline assignment: CDR1 MDHEN and CDR2 SYDVKM. The CDR3 covers 17 residues.

This chain connects TRBV4-1 to TRBJ1-2; no clear D gene. The germline V and J ends were trimmed by 1 base and 5 bases, with 11 bases remaining between them. CDR1 and CDR2 (germline): MGHRA, YSYEKL. This CDR3 has 14 amino acids. Here the CDR3 DNA reads TGCGCCAGCAGCCAAGTTGTGGAAGGTTATGGCTACACCTTC. Residues: CASSQVVEGYGYTF.

This chain links TRBV15 with TRBJ2-7; possibly TRBD2 for D (5 bases). From germline, CDR1 is LNHNV and CDR2 YYDKDF (reference sequence). V dropped 4 bases and J dropped 5 bases, with 15 bases sitting between them. This CDR3 comprises 14 residues. CDR3 residues: CATSTGVRSNEQYF. CDR3 nucleotide sequence: TGTGCCACCAGCACCGGGGTAAGGAGCAACGAGCAGTACTTC.